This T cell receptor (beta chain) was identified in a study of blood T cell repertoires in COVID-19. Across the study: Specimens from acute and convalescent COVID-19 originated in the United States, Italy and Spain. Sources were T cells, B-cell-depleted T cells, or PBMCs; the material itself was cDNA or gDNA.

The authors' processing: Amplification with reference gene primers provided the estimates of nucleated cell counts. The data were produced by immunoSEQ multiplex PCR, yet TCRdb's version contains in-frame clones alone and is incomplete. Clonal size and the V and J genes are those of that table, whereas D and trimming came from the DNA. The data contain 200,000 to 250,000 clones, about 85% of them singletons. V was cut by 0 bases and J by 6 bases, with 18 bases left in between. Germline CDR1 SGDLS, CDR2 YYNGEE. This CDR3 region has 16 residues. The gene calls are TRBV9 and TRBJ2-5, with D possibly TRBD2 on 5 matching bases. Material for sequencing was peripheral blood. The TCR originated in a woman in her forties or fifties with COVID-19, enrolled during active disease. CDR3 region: CASSVAPTGILKTQYF. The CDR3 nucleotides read TGTGCCAGCAGCGTAGCCCCTACGGGGATTCTAAAGACCCAGTACTTC.